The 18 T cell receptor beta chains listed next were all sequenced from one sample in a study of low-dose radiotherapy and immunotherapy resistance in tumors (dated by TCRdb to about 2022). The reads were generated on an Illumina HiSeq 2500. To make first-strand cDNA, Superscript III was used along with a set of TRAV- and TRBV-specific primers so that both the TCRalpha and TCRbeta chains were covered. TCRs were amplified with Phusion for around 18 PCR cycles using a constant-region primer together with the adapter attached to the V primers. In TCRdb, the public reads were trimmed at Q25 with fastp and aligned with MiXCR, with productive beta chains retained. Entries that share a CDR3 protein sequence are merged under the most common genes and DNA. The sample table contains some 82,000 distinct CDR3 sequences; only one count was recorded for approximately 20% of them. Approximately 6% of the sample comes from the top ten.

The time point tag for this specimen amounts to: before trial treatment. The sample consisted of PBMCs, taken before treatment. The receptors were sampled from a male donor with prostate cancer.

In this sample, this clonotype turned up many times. The CDR3 spells CASSPETGVSTIYF. CDR3 DNA sequence: TGTGCCAGCAGCCCCGAGACAGGGGTGAGCACCATATATTTT. V usage is TRBV7-2 and J usage is TRBJ1-3, with 8 bases matching TRBD1. The CDR3 loop spans 14 amino acids. The V and J ends lost 5 bases and 9 bases, in that order; junction bases with no gene match: 9. Looked up from germline, CDR1 is SGHTA and CDR2 is FQGNSA.

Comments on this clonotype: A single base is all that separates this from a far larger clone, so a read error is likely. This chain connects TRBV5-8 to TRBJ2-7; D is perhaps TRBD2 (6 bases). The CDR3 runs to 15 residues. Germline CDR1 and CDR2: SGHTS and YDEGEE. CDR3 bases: TGTGCCGGCAGCGCCGGACTACCGAGCTCCTACGAGCAGTACTTC. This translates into CAGSAGLPSSYEQYF.

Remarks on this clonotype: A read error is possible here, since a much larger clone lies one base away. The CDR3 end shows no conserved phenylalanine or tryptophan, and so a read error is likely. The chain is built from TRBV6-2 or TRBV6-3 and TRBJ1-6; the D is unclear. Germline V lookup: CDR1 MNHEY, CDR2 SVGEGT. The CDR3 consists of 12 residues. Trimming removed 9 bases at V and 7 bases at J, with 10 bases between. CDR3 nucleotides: TGTGCCAGTGGACTCTTGAATTCACCCCTCCACTTG. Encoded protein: CASGLLNSPLHL.

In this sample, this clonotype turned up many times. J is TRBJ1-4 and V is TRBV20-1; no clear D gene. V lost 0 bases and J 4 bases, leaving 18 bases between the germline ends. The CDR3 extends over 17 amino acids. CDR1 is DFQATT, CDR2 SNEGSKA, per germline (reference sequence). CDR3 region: CSARDASRTGYNEKLFF. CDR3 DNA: TGCAGTGCTAGAGATGCGAGTAGGACCGGCTATAATGAAAAACTGTTTTTT.

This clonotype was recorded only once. CDR3 DNA sequence: TGTGCCAGCAGCCAAGTGCGTGCCCGGGGGGGGCCACCAGATACGCAGTATTTT. It translates to CASSQVRARGGPPDTQYF. This chain joins TRBV4-2 and TRBJ2-3; TRBD2 aligns across 8 bases. The junction had 13 bases not matched to a gene; V was cut back by 1 base and J by 4 bases. This CDR3 has 18 residues. CDR1 is LGHNA, CDR2 YNFKEQ, per germline.

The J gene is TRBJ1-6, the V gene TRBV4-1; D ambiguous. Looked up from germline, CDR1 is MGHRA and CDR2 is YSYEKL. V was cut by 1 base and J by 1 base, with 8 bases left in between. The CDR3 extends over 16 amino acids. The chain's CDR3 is CASSQVEGSYNSPLHF. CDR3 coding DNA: TGCGCCAGCAGCCAAGTGGAAGGGTCCTATAATTCACCCCTCCACTTT.

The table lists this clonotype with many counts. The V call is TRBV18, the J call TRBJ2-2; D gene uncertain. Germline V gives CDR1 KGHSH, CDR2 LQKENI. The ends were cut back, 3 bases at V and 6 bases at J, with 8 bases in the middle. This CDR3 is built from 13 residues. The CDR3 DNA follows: TGTGCCAGCTCACCTGCCCAGTCCGGGGAGCTGTTTTTT. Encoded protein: CASSPAQSGELFF.

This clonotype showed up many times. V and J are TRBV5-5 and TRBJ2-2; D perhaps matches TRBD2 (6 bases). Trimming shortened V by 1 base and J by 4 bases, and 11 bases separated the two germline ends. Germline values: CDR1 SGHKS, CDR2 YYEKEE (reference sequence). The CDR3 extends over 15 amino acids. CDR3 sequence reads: CASSLLIGSTGELFF. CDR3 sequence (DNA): TGTGCCAGCAGCTTGTTGATCGGGAGCACCGGGGAGCTGTTTTTT.

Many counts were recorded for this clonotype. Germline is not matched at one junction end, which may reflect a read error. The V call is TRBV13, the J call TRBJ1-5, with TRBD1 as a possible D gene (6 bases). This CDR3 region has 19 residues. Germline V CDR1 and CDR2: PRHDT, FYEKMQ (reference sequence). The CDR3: CASSLAKGGAGGLNQPQHF. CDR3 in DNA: TGTGCTAGCAGCTTAGCGAAGGGGGGGGCAGGAGGCCTCAATCAGCCCCAGCATTTT.

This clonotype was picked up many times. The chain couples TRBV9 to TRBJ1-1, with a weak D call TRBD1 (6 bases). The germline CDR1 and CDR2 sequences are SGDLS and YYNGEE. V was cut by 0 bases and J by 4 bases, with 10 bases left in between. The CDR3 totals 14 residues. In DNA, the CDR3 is TGTGCCAGCAGCGTAGAACAGGGAGGCACTGAAGCTTTCTTT. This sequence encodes CASSVEQGGTEAFF.

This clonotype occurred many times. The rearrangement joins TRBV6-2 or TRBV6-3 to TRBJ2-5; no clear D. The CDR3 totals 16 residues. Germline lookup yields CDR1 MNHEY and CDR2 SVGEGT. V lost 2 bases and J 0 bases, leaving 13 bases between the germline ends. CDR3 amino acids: CASSYGDEVNQETQYF. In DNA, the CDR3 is TGTGCCAGCAGTTACGGCGATGAAGTAAACCAAGAGACCCAGTACTTC.

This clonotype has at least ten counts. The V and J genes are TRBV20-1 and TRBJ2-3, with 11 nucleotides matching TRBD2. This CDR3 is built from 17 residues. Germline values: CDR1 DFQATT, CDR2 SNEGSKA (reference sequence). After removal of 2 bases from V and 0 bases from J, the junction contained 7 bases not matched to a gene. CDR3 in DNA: TGCAGTGCTAGAATAGCGGGAGGGCGTGTCAGCACAGATACGCAGTATTTT. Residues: CSARIAGGRVSTDTQYF.

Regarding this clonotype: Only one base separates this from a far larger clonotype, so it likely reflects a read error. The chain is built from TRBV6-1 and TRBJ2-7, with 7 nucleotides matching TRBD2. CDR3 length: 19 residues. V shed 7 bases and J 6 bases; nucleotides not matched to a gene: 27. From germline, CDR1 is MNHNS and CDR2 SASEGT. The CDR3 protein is CASTMRGGARDALWGEQYF. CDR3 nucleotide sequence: TGTGCCAGCACCATGCGGGGAGGGGCCAGGGACGCACTATGGGGCGAGCAGTACTTC.

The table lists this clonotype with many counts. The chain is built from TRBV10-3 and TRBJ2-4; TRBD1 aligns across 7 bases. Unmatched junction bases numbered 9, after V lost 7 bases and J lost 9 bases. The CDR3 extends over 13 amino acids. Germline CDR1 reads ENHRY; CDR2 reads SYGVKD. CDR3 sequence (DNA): TGTGCCATCAAGGACAGGTCCGAGGGCATTCAGTACTTC. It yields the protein CAIKDRSEGIQYF.

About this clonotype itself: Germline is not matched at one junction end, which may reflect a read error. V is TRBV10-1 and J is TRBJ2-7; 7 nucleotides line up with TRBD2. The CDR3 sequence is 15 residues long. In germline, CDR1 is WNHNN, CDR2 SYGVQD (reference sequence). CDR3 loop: CASTGTTSSRDEQYF. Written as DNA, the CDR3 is TGTGCCAGCACCGGGACTACTTCTTCTCGGGACGAGCAGTACTTC.

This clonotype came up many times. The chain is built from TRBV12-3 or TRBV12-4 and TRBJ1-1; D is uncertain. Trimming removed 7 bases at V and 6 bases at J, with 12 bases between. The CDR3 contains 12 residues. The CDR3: CASTRAGSEAFF. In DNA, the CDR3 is TGTGCCAGCACCCGTGCGGGCTCTGAAGCTTTCTTT.

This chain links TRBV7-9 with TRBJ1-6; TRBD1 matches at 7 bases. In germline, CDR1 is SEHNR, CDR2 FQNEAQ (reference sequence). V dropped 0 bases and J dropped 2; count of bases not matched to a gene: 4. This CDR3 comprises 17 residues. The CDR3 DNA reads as TGTGCCAGCAGCTTAGCGCAAGGGGGCACCTATAATTCACCCCTCCACTTT. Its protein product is CASSLAQGGTYNSPLHF.

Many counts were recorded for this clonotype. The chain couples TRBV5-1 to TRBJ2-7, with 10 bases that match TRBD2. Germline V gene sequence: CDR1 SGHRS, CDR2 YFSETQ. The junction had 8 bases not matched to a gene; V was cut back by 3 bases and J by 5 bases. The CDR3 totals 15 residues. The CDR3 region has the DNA TGCGCCAGCAGCTCCTTCTCTAGCGGGAGTGACGAGCAGTACTTC. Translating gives CASSSFSSGSDEQYF.